This TCR beta chain derives from a study of T cells in Graves' hyperthyroidism and ophthalmopathy. Looking at the study overall: Initial diagnosis, before any treatment, was when peripheral blood was collected.

The study's findings and limits: Ophthalmopathy, which appeared later, was predicted by the model a median 6.5 months before onset.

Amplification targeted TCR beta CDR3 regions from RNA transcripts. An initial round of RT-PCR targeting the TCR CDR3 relied on the HTBI primer set. MiXCR was run by TCRdb on the multiplex PCR reads, yielding one entry per CDR3 protein. Among about 350,000 distinct CDR3 sequences listed, around 13% were seen once. This clonotype has a count of ten or more. Its antigen is currently unknown. Out of approximately 10 ml of fresh peripheral blood came the PBMCs. With V trimmed by 6 bases and J by 4 bases, 7 bases remained unmatched. This CDR3 is 14 amino acids long. Germline CDR1 is LNHDA and CDR2 is SQIVND (reference sequence).

The V gene is TRBV19, the J gene TRBJ1-1; 8 bases align to TRBD1. This clonotype originated in a woman younger than 45 with Graves' hyperthyroidism. Sequenced input: blood. The CDR3 here is CASRSGQGGTEAFF. DNA of the CDR3: TGTGCCAGTAGAAGCGGACAGGGAGGCACTGAAGCTTTCTTT. The full variable domain, completed using reference TRBV19 and TRBJ1-1, is DGGITQSPKYLFRKEGQNVTLSCEQNLNHDAMYWYRQDPGQGLRLIYYSQIVNDFQKGDIAEGYSVSREKKESFPLTVTSAQKNPTAFYLCASRSGQGGTEAFFGQGTRLTVV.